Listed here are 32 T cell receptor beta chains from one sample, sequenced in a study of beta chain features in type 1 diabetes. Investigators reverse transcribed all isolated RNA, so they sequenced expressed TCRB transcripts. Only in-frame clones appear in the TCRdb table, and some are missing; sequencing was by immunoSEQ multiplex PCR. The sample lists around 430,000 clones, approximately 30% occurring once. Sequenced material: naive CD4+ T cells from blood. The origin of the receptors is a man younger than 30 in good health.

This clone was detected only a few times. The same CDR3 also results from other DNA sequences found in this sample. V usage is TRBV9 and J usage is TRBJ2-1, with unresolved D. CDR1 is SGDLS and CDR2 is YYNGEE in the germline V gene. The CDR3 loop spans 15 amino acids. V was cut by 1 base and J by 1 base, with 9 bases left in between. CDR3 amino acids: CASSVREGSYNEQFF. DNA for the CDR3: TGTGCCAGCAGCGTAAGAGAAGGGTCCTACAATGAGCAGTTCTTC.

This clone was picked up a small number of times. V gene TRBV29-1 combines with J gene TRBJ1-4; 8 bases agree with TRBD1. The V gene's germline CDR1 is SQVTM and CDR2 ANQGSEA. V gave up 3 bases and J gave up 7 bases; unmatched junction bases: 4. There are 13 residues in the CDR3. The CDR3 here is CSVEAGGSEKLFF. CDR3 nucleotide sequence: TGCAGCGTTGAGGCAGGGGGCAGTGAAAAACTGTTTTTT.

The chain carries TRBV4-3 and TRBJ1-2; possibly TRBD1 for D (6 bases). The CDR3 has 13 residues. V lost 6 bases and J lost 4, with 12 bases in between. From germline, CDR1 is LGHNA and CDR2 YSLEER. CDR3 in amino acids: CASSHREGYGYTF. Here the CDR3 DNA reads TGCGCCAGCAGTCACAGGGAAGGCTATGGCTACACCTTC.

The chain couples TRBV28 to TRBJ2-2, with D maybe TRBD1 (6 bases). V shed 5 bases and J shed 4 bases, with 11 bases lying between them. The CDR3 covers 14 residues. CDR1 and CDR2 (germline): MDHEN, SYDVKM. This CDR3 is CASSMGQSTGELFF. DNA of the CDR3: TGTGCCAGCAGTATGGGACAAAGCACCGGGGAGCTGTTTTTT.

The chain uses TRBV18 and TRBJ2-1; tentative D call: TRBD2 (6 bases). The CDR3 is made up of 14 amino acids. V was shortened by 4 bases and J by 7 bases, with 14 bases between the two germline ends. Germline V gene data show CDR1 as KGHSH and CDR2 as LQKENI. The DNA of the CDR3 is TGTGCCAGCTCACACGGGAGTGTCCCTAATGAGCAGTTCTTC. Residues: CASSHGSVPNEQFF.

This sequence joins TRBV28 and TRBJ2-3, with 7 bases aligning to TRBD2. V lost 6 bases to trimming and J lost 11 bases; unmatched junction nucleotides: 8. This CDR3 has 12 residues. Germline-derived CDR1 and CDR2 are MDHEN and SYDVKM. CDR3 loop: CASSSPGGGQYF. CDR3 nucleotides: TGTGCCAGCAGCTCCCCGGGGGGTGGGCAGTATTTT.

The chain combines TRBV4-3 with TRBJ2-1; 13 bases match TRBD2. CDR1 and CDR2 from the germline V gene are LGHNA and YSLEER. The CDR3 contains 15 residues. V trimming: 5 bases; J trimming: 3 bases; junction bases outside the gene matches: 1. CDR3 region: CASSRTSGGYNEQFF. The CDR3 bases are TGCGCCAGCAGCAGGACTAGCGGGGGCTACAATGAGCAGTTCTTC.

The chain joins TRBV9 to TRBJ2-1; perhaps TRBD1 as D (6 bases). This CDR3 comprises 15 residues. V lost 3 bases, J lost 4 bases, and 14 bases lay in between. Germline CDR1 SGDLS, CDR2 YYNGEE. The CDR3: CASSGTGNTYNEQFF. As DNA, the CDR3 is TGTGCCAGCAGCGGCACAGGGAACACTTACAATGAGCAGTTCTTC. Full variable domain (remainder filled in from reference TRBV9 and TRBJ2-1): DSGVTQTPKHLITATGQRVTLRCSPRSGDLSVYWYQQSLDQGLQFLIQYYNGEERAKGNILERFSAQQFPDLHSELNLSSLELGDSALYFCASSGTGNTYNEQFFGPGTRLTVL.

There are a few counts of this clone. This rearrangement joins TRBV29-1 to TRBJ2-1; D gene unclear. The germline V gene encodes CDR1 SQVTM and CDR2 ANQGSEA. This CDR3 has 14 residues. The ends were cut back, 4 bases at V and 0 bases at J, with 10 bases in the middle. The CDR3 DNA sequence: TGCAGCGTTGTCCCTAGGAGCTCCTACAATGAGCAGTTCTTC. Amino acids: CSVVPRSSYNEQFF.

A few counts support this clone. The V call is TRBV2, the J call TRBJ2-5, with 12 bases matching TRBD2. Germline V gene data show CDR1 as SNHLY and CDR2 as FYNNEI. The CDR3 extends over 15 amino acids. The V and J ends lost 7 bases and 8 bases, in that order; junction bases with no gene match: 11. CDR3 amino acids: CASNPFLAGGPTQYF. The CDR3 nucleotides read TGTGCCAGCAACCCATTCCTAGCGGGAGGGCCCACCCAGTACTTC.

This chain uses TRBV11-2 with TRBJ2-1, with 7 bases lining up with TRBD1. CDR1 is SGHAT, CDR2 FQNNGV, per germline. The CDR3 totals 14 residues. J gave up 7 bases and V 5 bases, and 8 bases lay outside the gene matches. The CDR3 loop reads CASSPRQGRNEQFF. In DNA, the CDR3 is TGTGCCAGCAGCCCGAGACAGGGACGGAATGAGCAGTTCTTC.

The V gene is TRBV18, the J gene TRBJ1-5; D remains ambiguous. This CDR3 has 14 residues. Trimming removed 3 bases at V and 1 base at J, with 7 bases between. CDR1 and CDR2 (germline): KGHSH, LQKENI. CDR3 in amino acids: CASSPAFSNQPQHF. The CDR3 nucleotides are TGTGCCAGCTCACCTGCTTTCAGCAATCAGCCCCAGCATTTT.

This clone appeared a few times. The CDR3 nucleotides are TGTGCCAGCATCCCGACAGGGGCCTGGACTGAAGCTTTCTTT. Translated: CASIPTGAWTEAFF. This chain connects TRBV6-1 to TRBJ1-1; 8 bases are shared with TRBD1. The V segment lost 7 bases and the J segment 5 bases; nucleotides outside the gene matches: 9. This CDR3 has 14 residues. Germline CDR1 is MNHNS and CDR2 is SASEGT.

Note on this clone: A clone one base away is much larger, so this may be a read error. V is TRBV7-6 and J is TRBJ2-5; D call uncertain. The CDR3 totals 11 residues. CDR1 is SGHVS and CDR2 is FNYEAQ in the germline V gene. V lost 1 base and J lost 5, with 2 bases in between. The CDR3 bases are TGTGCCAGCAGCTTAGTGGAGACCCAGTACTTC. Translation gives CASSLVETQYF.

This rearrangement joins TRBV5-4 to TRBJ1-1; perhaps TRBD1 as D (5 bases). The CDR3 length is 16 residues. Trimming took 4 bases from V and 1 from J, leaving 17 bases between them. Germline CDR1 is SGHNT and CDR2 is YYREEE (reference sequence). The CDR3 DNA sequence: TGTGCCAGCAGCCAGGACTTGACAGCCCCGAACACTGAAGCTTTCTTT. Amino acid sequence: CASSQDLTAPNTEAFF.

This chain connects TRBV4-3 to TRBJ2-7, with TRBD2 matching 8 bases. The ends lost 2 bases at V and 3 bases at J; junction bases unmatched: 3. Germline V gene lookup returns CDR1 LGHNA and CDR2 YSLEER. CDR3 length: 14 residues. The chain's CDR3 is CASSQQSGSYEQYF. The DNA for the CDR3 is TGCGCCAGCAGCCAACAGAGCGGGAGCTACGAGCAGTACTTC.

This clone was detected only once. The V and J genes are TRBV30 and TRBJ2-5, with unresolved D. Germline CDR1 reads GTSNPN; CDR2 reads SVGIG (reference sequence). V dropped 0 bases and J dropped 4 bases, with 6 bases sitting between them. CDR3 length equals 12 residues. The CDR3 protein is CAWSVPPETQYF. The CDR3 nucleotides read TGTGCCTGGAGTGTACCCCCAGAGACCCAGTACTTC.

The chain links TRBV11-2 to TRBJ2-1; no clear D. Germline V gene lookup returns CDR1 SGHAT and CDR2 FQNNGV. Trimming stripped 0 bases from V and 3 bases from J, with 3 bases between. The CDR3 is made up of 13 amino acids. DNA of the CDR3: TGTGCCAGCAGCTTAGACTACTACAATGAGCAGTTCTTC. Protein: CASSLDYYNEQFF.

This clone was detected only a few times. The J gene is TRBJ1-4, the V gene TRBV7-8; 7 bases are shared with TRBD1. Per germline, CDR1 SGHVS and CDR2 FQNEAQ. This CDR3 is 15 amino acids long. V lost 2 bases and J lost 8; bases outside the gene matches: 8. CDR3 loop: CASSLIEGTDEKLFF. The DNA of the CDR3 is TGTGCCAGCAGCTTAATCGAGGGGACAGACGAAAAACTGTTTTTT.

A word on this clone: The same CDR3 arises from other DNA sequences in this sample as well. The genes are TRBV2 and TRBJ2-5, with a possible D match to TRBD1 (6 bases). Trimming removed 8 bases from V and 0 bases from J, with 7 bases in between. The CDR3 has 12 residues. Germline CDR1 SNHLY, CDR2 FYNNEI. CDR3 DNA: TGTGCCAGCCGGGACAACCAAGAGACCCAGTACTTC. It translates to CASRDNQETQYF.

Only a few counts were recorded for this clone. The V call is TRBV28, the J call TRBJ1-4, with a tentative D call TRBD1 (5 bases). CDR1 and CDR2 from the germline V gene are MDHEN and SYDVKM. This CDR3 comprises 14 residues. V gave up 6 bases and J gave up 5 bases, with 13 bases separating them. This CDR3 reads CASRSGTANEKLFF. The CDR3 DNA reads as TGTGCCAGCAGGTCGGGGACGGCCAATGAAAAACTGTTTTTT. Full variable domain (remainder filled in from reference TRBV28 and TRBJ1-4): DVKVTQSSRYLVKRTGEKVFLECVQDMDHENMFWYRQDPGLGLRLIYFSYDVKMKEKGDIPEGYSVSREKKERFSLILESASTNQTSMYLCASRSGTANEKLFFGSGTQLSVL.

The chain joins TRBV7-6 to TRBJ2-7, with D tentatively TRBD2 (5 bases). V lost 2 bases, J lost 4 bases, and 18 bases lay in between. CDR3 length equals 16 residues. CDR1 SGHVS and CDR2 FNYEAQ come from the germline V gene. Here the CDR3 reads CASSLRSAGGRYEQYF. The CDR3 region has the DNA TGTGCCAGCAGCTTACGGTCGGCGGGCGGTCGATACGAGCAGTACTTC.

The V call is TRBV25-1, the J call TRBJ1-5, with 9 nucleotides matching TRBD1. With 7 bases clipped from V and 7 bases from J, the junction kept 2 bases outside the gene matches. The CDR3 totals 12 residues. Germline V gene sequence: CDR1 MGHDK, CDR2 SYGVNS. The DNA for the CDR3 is TGTGCCAGCAATACAGGGGGCCAGCCCCAGCATTTT. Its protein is CASNTGGQPQHF.

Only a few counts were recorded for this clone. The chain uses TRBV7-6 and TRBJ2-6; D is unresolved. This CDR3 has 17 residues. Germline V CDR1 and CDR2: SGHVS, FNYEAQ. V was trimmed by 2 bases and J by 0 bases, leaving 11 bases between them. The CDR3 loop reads CASSLPYGSSGANVLTF. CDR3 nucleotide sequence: TGTGCCAGCAGCTTACCTTACGGAAGCTCTGGGGCCAACGTCCTGACTTTC.

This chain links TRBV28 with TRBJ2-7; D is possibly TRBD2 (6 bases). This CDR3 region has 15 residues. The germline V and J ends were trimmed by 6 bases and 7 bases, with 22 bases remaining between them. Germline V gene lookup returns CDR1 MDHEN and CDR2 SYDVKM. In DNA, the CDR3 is TGTGCCAGCAGCCGGGTGGCAGGGAGGCTAGTGGAGCAGTACTTC. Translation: CASSRVAGRLVEQYF.

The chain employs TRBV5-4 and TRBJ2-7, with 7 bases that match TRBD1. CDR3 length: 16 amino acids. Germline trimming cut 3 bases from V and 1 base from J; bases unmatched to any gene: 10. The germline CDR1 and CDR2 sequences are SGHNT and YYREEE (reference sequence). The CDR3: CASSSYLGQRSYEQYF. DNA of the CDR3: TGTGCCAGCAGCTCCTACCTGGGACAGAGATCCTACGAGCAGTACTTC.

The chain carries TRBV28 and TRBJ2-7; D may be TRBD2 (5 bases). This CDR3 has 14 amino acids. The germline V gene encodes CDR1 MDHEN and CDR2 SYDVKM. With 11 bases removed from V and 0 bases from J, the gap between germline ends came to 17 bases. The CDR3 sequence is CAVGVRLSSYEQYF. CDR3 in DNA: TGTGCCGTGGGAGTGAGGCTAAGCTCCTACGAGCAGTACTTC.

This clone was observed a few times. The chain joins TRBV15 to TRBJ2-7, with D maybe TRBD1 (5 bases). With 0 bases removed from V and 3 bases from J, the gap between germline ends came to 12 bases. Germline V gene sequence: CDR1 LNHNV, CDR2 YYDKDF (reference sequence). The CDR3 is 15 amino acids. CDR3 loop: CATSRESREGYEQYF. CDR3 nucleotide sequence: TGTGCCACCAGCAGAGAAAGCAGGGAAGGCTACGAGCAGTACTTC.

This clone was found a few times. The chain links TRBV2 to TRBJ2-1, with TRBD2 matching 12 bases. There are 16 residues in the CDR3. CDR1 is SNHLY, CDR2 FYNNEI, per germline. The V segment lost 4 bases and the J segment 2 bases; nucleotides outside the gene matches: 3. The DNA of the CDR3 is TGTGCCAGCAGTGGACTAGCGGGAGTAACCTACAATGAGCAGTTCTTC. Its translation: CASSGLAGVTYNEQFF. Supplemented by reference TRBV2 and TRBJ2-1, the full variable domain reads EPEVTQTPSHQVTQMGQEVILRCVPISNHLYFYWYRQILGQKVEFLVSFYNNEISEKSEIFDDQFSVERPDGSNFTLKIRSTKLEDSAMYFCASSGLAGVTYNEQFFGPGTRLTVL.

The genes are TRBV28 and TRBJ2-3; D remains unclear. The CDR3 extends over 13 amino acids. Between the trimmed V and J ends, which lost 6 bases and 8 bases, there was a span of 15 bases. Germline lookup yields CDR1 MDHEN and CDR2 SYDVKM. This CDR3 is CASRERIYGTQYF. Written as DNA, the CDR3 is TGTGCCAGCAGAGAGAGGATTTATGGTACGCAGTATTTT.

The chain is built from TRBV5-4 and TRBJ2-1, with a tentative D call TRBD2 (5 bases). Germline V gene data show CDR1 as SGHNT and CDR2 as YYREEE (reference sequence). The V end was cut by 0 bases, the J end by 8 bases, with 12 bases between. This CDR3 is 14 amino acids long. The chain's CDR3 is CASSLGASLDEQFF. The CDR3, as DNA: TGTGCCAGCAGCTTGGGGGCTAGCCTGGATGAGCAGTTCTTC.

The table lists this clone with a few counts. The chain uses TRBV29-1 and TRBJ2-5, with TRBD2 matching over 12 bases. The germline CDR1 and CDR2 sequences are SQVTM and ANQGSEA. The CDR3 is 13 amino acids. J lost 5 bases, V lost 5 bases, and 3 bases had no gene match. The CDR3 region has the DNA TGCAGCGTTATGACTAGCGGGAGTGAGACCCAGTACTTC. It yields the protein CSVMTSGSETQYF.